This TCR beta chain was profiled in a study of CD8+ T cells in alopecia areata. Study-wide results and limits: Higher clonality was seen in lesional scalp than in normal scalp, especially in alopecia totalis/universalis.

V shed 4 bases and J 6 bases; nucleotides not matched to a gene: 12. The germline CDR1 and CDR2 sequences are SEHNR and FQNEAQ (reference sequence). The CDR3 totals 16 residues. Lesional scalp punch biopsies and peripheral blood were collected from alopecia areata patients. The researchers isolated CD4+ and CD8+ T cells from PBMCs by sorting. Once RNA had been extracted, it was reverse transcribed into cDNA to act as the sequencing template. The protocol was immunoSEQ multiplex PCR, while the TCRdb copy is restricted to in-frame clones and leaves out a portion. The sample records fewer than 70,000 clones, around 44% being singletons. A remark on this clone: No antigen is known for it.

V usage is TRBV7-9 and J usage is TRBJ2-3; TRBD1 agrees at 8 bases. Sequencing input: NKG2D-low CD8+ T cells sorted from blood. This clonotype originated in a human donor with alopecia areata. The CDR3 region has the DNA TGTGCCAGCAGCTCCCTCTCCCAGGGGGCGAGGGATACGCAGTATTTT. This sequence encodes CASSSLSQGARDTQYF.